The 18 T cell receptor beta chains below come from one sample, sequenced in a study of T cell repertoires in cytomegalovirus infection (dated by TCRdb to about 2019). Read against the paper, the sample's treatment or condition label means: in vitro stimulation with specific CMV peptide epitopes to enrich CMV-specific T cells. Sequencing relied on an Illumina HiSeq 1500. TCRdb redid the processing of the public reads, applying fastp at Q25 and MiXCR, and retained in-frame beta chains. Every CDR3 protein is listed once, alongside the most common genes and DNA of its rows. The sample contains some 700,000 distinct CDR3 sequences, 30% to 40% of them found a single time. Around a sixth of the sample goes to the ten largest clones. No antigen is known for these receptors. The input for sequencing was cultured PBMCs, taken from culture after CMV antigen stimulation. Receptors were obtained from a human donor in good health (CMV status not recorded). Some clones in this sample may be carry-over from other donors' samples.

This clonotype was detected a few times. This sequence joins TRBV19 and TRBJ1-2; tentative D call: TRBD1 (6 bases). Germline V gives CDR1 LNHDA, CDR2 SQIVND (reference sequence). The germline V and J ends were trimmed by 3 bases and 7 bases, with 15 bases remaining between them. The CDR3 consists of 14 residues. CDR3 nucleotide sequence: TGTGCCAGTAGTATGACAGGAACCTCCCCTGGCTACACCTTC. Residues: CASSMTGTSPGYTF. Complete variable domain (other parts from reference TRBV19 and TRBJ1-2): DGGITQSPKYLFRKEGQNVTLSCEQNLNHDAMYWYRQDPGQGLRLIYYSQIVNDFQKGDIAEGYSVSREKKESFPLTVTSAQKNPTAFYLCASSMTGTSPGYTFGSGTRLTVV.

The gene calls are TRBV7-8 and TRBJ1-1; TRBD1 matches 9 bases. Looked up from germline, CDR1 is SGHVS and CDR2 is FQNEAQ. The CDR3 totals 15 residues. Trimming took 0 bases from V and 4 from J; bases not matched to a gene: 3. The chain's CDR3 is CASSLAGTGSTEAFF. CDR3 bases: TGTGCCAGCAGCTTAGCGGGGACAGGGAGCACTGAAGCTTTCTTT.

The chain has TRBV27 and TRBJ2-5; no clear D gene. CDR1 is MNHEY and CDR2 is SMNVEV in the germline V gene (reference sequence). Deletions cut 6 bases from V and 0 bases from J, with 8 bases between. CDR3 length equals 13 residues. The CDR3 sequence: CASRRPYQETQYF. In nucleotides, the CDR3 is TGTGCCAGCAGACGCCCTTACCAAGAGACCCAGTACTTC.

V usage is TRBV3-1 and J usage is TRBJ2-5; 10 bases are shared with TRBD1. This CDR3 comprises 16 residues. V dropped 1 base and J dropped 3; count of bases not matched to a gene: 5. CDR1 and CDR2 (germline): LGHDT, YNNKEL (reference sequence). CDR3 loop: CASSQVGTGEEETQYF. In DNA, the CDR3 is TGTGCCAGCAGCCAAGTCGGGACAGGGGAGGAAGAGACCCAGTACTTC.

The chain carries TRBV19 and TRBJ1-2; TRBD1 is a possible D gene (6 bases). V was cut by 7 bases and J by 7 bases, with 16 bases left in between. Looked up from germline, CDR1 is LNHDA and CDR2 is SQIVND (reference sequence). The CDR3 sequence is 13 residues long. Written as DNA, the CDR3 is TGTGCCAGTAAGGCGGTACAGGGCTCTGGCTACACCTTC. It yields the protein CASKAVQGSGYTF.

The rearrangement links TRBV9 to TRBJ1-2; TRBD1 is a possible D gene (5 bases). The CDR3 contains 15 residues. The V gene lost 4 bases and the J gene lost 3 bases, with 16 bases spanning the gap. CDR1 and CDR2 (germline): SGDLS, YYNGEE. CDR3 DNA: TGTGCCAGCAGCCAAGCCCAGGGAGGCTACTATGGCTACACCTTC. This translates into CASSQAQGGYYGYTF.

The V and J genes are TRBV7-3 and TRBJ2-7; D unresolved. CDR3 length: 16 amino acids. The germline V gene encodes CDR1 SGHTA and CDR2 FQGTGA. The V and J ends lost 4 bases and 1 base respectively, with 17 bases between them. For the CDR3, the DNA is TGTGCCAGCAGCTCGACGAACTCCGGGTTTTCCTACGAGCAGTACTTC. Translated, it gives CASSSTNSGFSYEQYF.

There are many counts of this clonotype. The J gene is TRBJ2-1, the V gene TRBV7-8, with 11 bases lining up with TRBD2. This CDR3 contains 15 residues. CDR1 is SGHVS and CDR2 is FQNEAQ in the germline V gene. J lost 7 bases, V lost 5 bases, and 7 bases had no gene match. The CDR3 region is CASSLRTSGSNEQFF. The DNA of the CDR3 is TGTGCCAGCAGCCTCCGAACTAGCGGGAGTAATGAGCAGTTCTTC.

V is TRBV5-8 and J is TRBJ2-2; possibly TRBD2 for D (6 bases). The CDR3 runs to 15 residues. The V end lost 4 bases, the J end lost 2 bases, and 12 bases lay between the germline ends. Germline CDR1 and CDR2: SGHTS and YDEGEE. The CDR3 protein is CASSPGLPNTGELFF. CDR3 nucleotides: TGTGCCAGCAGCCCGGGACTTCCTAACACCGGGGAGCTGTTTTTT.

Comments on this clonotype: An end of the junction does not agree with germline; a read error may underlie this. The chain carries TRBV6-2 or TRBV6-3 and TRBJ2-3; tentatively, D is TRBD2 (6 bases). The CDR3 spans 12 residues. Germline V gene sequence: CDR1 MNHEY, CDR2 SVGEGT. The CDR3 loop reads CASTLTGDTQDF. In DNA, the CDR3 is TGTGCCAGCACCTTAACGGGGGATACGCAGGATTTT.

Ten or more counts support this clonotype. The chain carries TRBV5-5 and TRBJ2-3; the match to TRBD1 covers 9 bases. The ends lost 1 base at V and 3 bases at J; junction bases unmatched: 6. The V gene's germline CDR1 is SGHKS and CDR2 YYEKEE (reference sequence). This CDR3 contains 16 residues. CDR3 loop: CASSLLGDRDTDTQYF. The CDR3 coding sequence is TGTGCCAGCAGCTTGCTGGGGGACAGGGATACAGATACGCAGTATTTT.

The V call is TRBV6-2 or TRBV6-3, the J call TRBJ2-7, with TRBD2 matching 7 bases. The CDR3 has 16 residues. The V and J ends lost 0 bases and 2 bases, in that order; junction bases with no gene match: 7. CDR1 and CDR2 (germline): MNHEY, SVGEGT. In DNA form, the CDR3 reads TGTGCCAGCAGTTACTCCACCGGGACTATTCCCTACGAGCAGTACTTC. Its translation is CASSYSTGTIPYEQYF.

The chain recombines TRBV2 with TRBJ1-1; 7 bases map to TRBD1. The germline V gene encodes CDR1 SNHLY and CDR2 FYNNEI. J was trimmed by 1 base and V by 8 bases; bases with no gene match: 7. The CDR3 has 14 residues. In DNA, the CDR3 is TGTGCCAGCGCCGAACAGGGGCCGAACACTGAAGCTTTCTTT. Translated: CASAEQGPNTEAFF.

J is TRBJ2-2 and V is TRBV7-9; unclear D gene. Germline V gene data show CDR1 as SEHNR and CDR2 as FQNEAQ (reference sequence). V was trimmed by 4 bases and J by 5 bases, leaving 11 bases between them. The CDR3 has 14 residues. Here the CDR3 reads CASSSLQPTGELFF. The CDR3 DNA sequence: TGTGCCAGCAGCTCGCTCCAGCCTACCGGGGAGCTGTTTTTT.

This clonotype was seen more than once but under ten times. This chain uses TRBV7-9 with TRBJ2-5; 9 nucleotides line up with TRBD2. Trimming cost V 5 bases and J 3 bases; bases outside gene matches: 10. Germline V CDR1 and CDR2: SEHNR, FQNEAQ (reference sequence). The CDR3 covers 16 residues. The chain's CDR3 is CASSPPNPSGEETQYF. For the CDR3, the DNA is TGTGCCAGCAGCCCACCGAACCCTAGCGGGGAAGAGACCCAGTACTTC.

The rearrangement links TRBV12-3 or TRBV12-4 to TRBJ1-1, with 8 positions matching TRBD1. With V trimmed by 1 base and J by 0 bases, 4 bases remained unmatched. The CDR3 has 16 amino acids. CDR3 amino acids: CASSLVWTGLNTEAFF. CDR3 in DNA: TGTGCCAGCAGTTTAGTTTGGACAGGGCTGAACACTGAAGCTTTCTTT.

This clonotype was seen more than once but under ten times. This chain connects TRBV6-5 to TRBJ1-5, with D possibly TRBD1 on 5 matching bases. V was shortened by 5 bases and J by 0 bases, with 17 bases between the two germline ends. This CDR3 has 17 amino acids. Germline assignment: CDR1 MNHEY and CDR2 SVGAGI. CDR3 amino acids: CASSPDRGGISNQPQHF. The CDR3 DNA follows: TGTGCCAGCAGTCCCGACCGGGGGGGAATTAGCAATCAGCCCCAGCATTTT.

The V call is TRBV28, the J call TRBJ2-7, with D possibly TRBD2 on 5 matching bases. V lost 6 bases, J lost 0 bases, and 12 bases lay in between. The CDR3 contains 14 residues. Germline V gene lookup returns CDR1 MDHEN and CDR2 SYDVKM. The CDR3 coding sequence is TGTGCCAGCAGACCCCCCGGAGGCTCCTACGAGCAGTACTTC. Translation gives CASRPPGGSYEQYF.